This T cell receptor beta chain came from a study of shared clonotypes between healthy human individuals. Study overall: The cohort comprised a couple of women and a few men. Their ages spanned 18 to 49 years.

The input for sorted-subset replicate PCRs was approximately 200 ng DNA, 25,000 to 35,000 T cell genomes. Clones were read by immunoSEQ multiplex PCR, and TCRdb kept only the in-frame ones, dropping some. The data contain fewer than 400,000 clones, approximately 79% of them singletons. V was shortened by 7 bases and J by 5 bases, with 14 bases between the two germline ends. The germline V gene has CDR1 SEHNR and CDR2 FQNEAQ (reference sequence). The CDR3 consists of 13 residues. Regarding the study as a whole: It was the non-shared clonotypes that had lower generation probabilities than clonotypes shared by all four donors.

The donor cohort consisted entirely of Caucasian adults residing in Nashville, Tennessee. A word on this clone: Its antigen is undetermined.

The sequencing input was memory CD4+ T cells sorted from blood. The subset here: CD45RA-negative fraction. The clonotype comes from a man aged 30 to 39 in good health. The rearrangement joins TRBV7-9 to TRBJ2-5; a possible D gene is TRBD1 (6 bases). The CDR3 sequence: CASNHAGVETQYF. The CDR3 DNA follows: TGTGCCAGCAACCACGCAGGGGTGGAGACCCAGTACTTC. Variable domain in full (rest from reference TRBV7-9 and TRBJ2-5): DTGVSQNPRHKITKRGQNVTFRCDPISEHNRLYWYRQTLGQGPEFLTYFQNEAQLEKSRLLSDRFSAERPKGSFSTLEIQRTEQGDSAMYLCASNHAGVETQYFGPGTRLLVL.